This entry lists 5 T cell receptor beta chains sequenced from one sample in a study of T cell responses to AZD1222 COVID-19 vaccine. Profiled with immunoSEQ multiplex PCR; TCRdb holds only in-frame clones, not every one. The repertoire holds about 140,000 clones, with about nine tenths as singletons. Sequenced material: peripheral blood, taken on day 0 of AZD1222 vaccination. These receptors were taken from an adult in good health.

V usage is TRBV10-3 and J usage is TRBJ2-7; TRBD1 is a possible D gene (6 bases). Trimming shortened V by 4 bases and J by 0 bases, and 10 bases separated the two germline ends. The CDR3 sequence is 14 residues long. Germline CDR1 ENHRY, CDR2 SYGVKD. The CDR3 sequence: CAISAQGSSYEQYF. The DNA of the CDR3 is TGTGCCATCAGTGCGCAGGGGAGCTCCTACGAGCAGTACTTC.

CDR3 bases: TGTGCCAGTAGCAACTTAGGAGGGACCACCGGGGAGCTGTTTTTT. The encoded protein is CASSNLGGTTGELFF. The gene calls are TRBV19 and TRBJ2-2; maybe TRBD2 (6 bases). CDR1 is LNHDA and CDR2 is SQIVND in the germline V gene (reference sequence). This CDR3 has 15 residues. Trimming removed 6 bases at V and 4 bases at J, with 15 bases between.

In its sample, this clone was seen a few times. This chain links TRBV5-1 with TRBJ1-1, with 7 bases aligning to TRBD1. The trim removed 5 bases at V and 2 bases at J, leaving 9 bases unmatched. The germline CDR1 and CDR2 sequences are SGHRS and YFSETQ. This CDR3 has 15 amino acids. CDR3 residues: CASRTGPTPNTEAFF. The CDR3, as DNA: TGCGCCAGCAGGACAGGGCCTACCCCAAACACTGAAGCTTTCTTT. The full variable domain, with the rest looked up from reference TRBV5-1 and TRBJ1-1, is KAGVTQTPRYLIKTRGQQVTLSCSPISGHRSVSWYQQTPGQGLQFLFEYFSETQRNKGNFPGRFSGRQFSNSRSEMNVSTLELGDSALYLCASRTGPTPNTEAFFGQGTRLTVV.

The chain has TRBV3-1 (or the pseudogene TRBV3-2) and TRBJ1-2; D is unclear. CDR3 length: 14 residues. CDR1 is LGHDT and CDR2 is YNNKEL in the germline V gene (reference sequence). Trimming removed 3 bases from V and 4 bases from J, with 12 bases in between. The CDR3 here is CASSHGGWVYGYTF. In nucleotides, the CDR3 is TGTGCCAGCAGCCATGGTGGTTGGGTCTATGGCTACACCTTC.

The chain links TRBV6-5 to TRBJ1-2, with D possibly TRBD1 on 5 matching bases. The ends were cut back, 6 bases at V and 2 bases at J, with 13 bases in the middle. Germline V gene sequence: CDR1 MNHEY, CDR2 SVGAGI. The CDR3 is 14 residues long. The CDR3 DNA sequence: TGTGCCAGCAGCCGTTCCAGGGAGAACTATGGCTACACCTTC. Amino acids: CASSRSRENYGYTF.